These 22 T cell receptor beta chains originate from one sample sequenced in a study of CD8 T cells in ankylosing spondylitis. Using its own MiXCR run on the 5' RACE reads, TCRdb lists one record per CDR3 protein. The data contain roughly 46,000 distinct CDR3 sequences, over 3.5% of them singletons. Sequencing was done on a sample of blood, either unsorted or a sorted T cell fraction (not recorded which). The receptors stem from a female donor with ankylosing spondylitis or in good health (not recorded which).

In this sample, this clonotype turned up many times. This chain uses TRBV9 with TRBJ1-3, with a weak D call TRBD1 (5 bases). Looked up from germline, CDR1 is SGDLS and CDR2 is YYNGEE. The CDR3 is made up of 17 amino acids. The V gene lost 1 base and the J gene lost 0 bases, with 14 bases spanning the gap. DNA of the CDR3: TGTGCCAGCAGCGTATCAACCGGGACGAGCTCTGGAAACACCATATATTTT. The encoded protein is CASSVSTGTSSGNTIYF. Combining the CDR3 with reference TRBV9 and TRBJ1-3 gives the whole variable domain DSGVTQTPKHLITATGQRVTLRCSPRSGDLSVYWYQQSLDQGLQFLIQYYNGEERAKGNILERFSAQQFPDLHSELNLSSLELGDSALYFCASSVSTGTSSGNTIYFGEGSWLTVV.

This clonotype was detected ten times or more. The rearrangement uses TRBV9 and TRBJ2-7; D may be TRBD2 (5 bases). Germline-derived CDR1 and CDR2 are SGDLS and YYNGEE. This CDR3 is built from 14 residues. V lost 2 bases and J lost 6, with 15 bases in between. Here the CDR3 reads CASSVTGIGSEQYF. CDR3 bases: TGTGCCAGCAGCGTGACGGGGATTGGTAGCGAGCAGTACTTC. The whole variable domain, filled in from reference TRBV9 and TRBJ2-7, reads DSGVTQTPKHLITATGQRVTLRCSPRSGDLSVYWYQQSLDQGLQFLIQYYNGEERAKGNILERFSAQQFPDLHSELNLSSLELGDSALYFCASSVTGIGSEQYFGPGTRLTVT.

This clonotype was detected many times. The V and J genes are TRBV9 and TRBJ1-1; 7 positions agree with TRBD1. J gave up 5 bases and V 0 bases, and 16 bases lay outside the gene matches. CDR3 length: 18 residues. The germline gives CDR1 SGDLS, CDR2 YYNGEE. CDR3 bases: TGTGCCAGCAGCGTAGGCCCAATCCTGGAGGGGGCGAGGACTGAAGCTTTCTTT. This encodes CASSVGPILEGARTEAFF.

This clonotype appeared many times. The chain joins TRBV9 to TRBJ1-5; D possibly corresponds to TRBD1 (6 bases). Trimming took off 2 bases at V and 3 bases at J, with 9 bases between the two ends. Per germline, CDR1 SGDLS and CDR2 YYNGEE. The CDR3 has 14 amino acids. CDR3: CASSVTGNNQPQHF. As DNA, the CDR3 is TGTGCCAGCAGCGTTACAGGGAACAATCAGCCCCAGCATTTT.

This clonotype was counted at least ten times. The V gene is TRBV9, the J gene TRBJ2-4; TRBD1 aligns across 9 bases. The CDR3 length is 18 residues. V shed 4 bases and J 0 bases; nucleotides not matched to a gene: 11. Germline CDR1 and CDR2: SGDLS and YYNGEE. DNA for the CDR3: TGTGCCAGCAGCCAAGGGGTGGACAGGGGCCTAGCCAAAAACATTCAGTACTTC. This codes for CASSQGVDRGLAKNIQYF. The full variable domain, completed using reference TRBV9 and TRBJ2-4, is DSGVTQTPKHLITATGQRVTLRCSPRSGDLSVYWYQQSLDQGLQFLIQYYNGEERAKGNILERFSAQQFPDLHSELNLSSLELGDSALYFCASSQGVDRGLAKNIQYFGAGTRLSVL.

This clonotype was detected many times. V gene TRBV7-3 combines with J gene TRBJ2-7; TRBD2 aligns across 11 bases. CDR1 SGHTA and CDR2 FQGTGA come from the germline V gene. The CDR3 has 14 residues. V lost 4 bases, J lost 3 bases, and 2 bases stayed unmatched. The CDR3, as DNA: TGTGCCAGCAGCTCGGGGACTAGCGGCTACGAGCAGTACTTC. Protein sequence: CASSSGTSGYEQYF.

This clonotype has at least ten counts. This rearrangement joins TRBV9 to TRBJ2-6; maybe TRBD1 (6 bases). V lost 4 bases to trimming and J lost 3 bases, with 14 bases between them. CDR3 length: 16 residues. Germline CDR1 SGDLS, CDR2 YYNGEE. CDR3 bases: TGTGCCAGCAGCACCAACAGGGCTTTTGGGGCCAACGTCCTGACTTTC. As protein: CASSTNRAFGANVLTF. Combining the CDR3 with reference TRBV9 and TRBJ2-6 gives the whole variable domain DSGVTQTPKHLITATGQRVTLRCSPRSGDLSVYWYQQSLDQGLQFLIQYYNGEERAKGNILERFSAQQFPDLHSELNLSSLELGDSALYFCASSTNRAFGANVLTFGAGSRLTVL.

This clonotype was seen more than once but under ten times. The chain recombines TRBV9 with TRBJ2-1; 7 nucleotides line up with TRBD1. V trimming: 3 bases; J trimming: 6 bases; junction bases outside the gene matches: 3. This CDR3 contains 13 residues. From germline, CDR1 is SGDLS and CDR2 YYNGEE. The CDR3 nucleotides are TGTGCCAGCAGCGCAGACAGGGTCAATGAGCAGTTCTTC. Translating gives CASSADRVNEQFF.

This clonotype appeared many times. The gene calls are TRBV9 and TRBJ1-5; D unclear. In germline, CDR1 is SGDLS, CDR2 YYNGEE. This CDR3 comprises 14 residues. The V gene lost 0 bases and the J gene lost 9 bases, with 13 bases spanning the gap. Here the CDR3 reads CASSVDLTSGPQHF. CDR3 in DNA: TGTGCCAGCAGCGTAGATCTTACAAGTGGGCCCCAGCATTTT.

This clonotype is labeled medium-sized. V and J are TRBV9 and TRBJ1-2, with D possibly TRBD1 on 6 matching bases. V lost 0 bases, J lost 3 bases, and 12 bases lay in between. The germline gives CDR1 SGDLS, CDR2 YYNGEE. The CDR3 extends over 15 amino acids. CDR3 protein: CASSVGQGSYYGYTF. CDR3 nucleotide sequence: TGTGCCAGCAGCGTAGGGCAGGGGAGTTACTATGGCTACACCTTC.

The sample holds many counts of this clonotype. The chain recombines TRBV9 with TRBJ1-2; TRBD1 agrees at 8 bases. Germline CDR1 and CDR2: SGDLS and YYNGEE. The ends lost 4 bases at V and 4 bases at J; junction bases unmatched: 9. The CDR3 length is 15 residues. This CDR3 is CASSSGGREGYGYTF. In DNA, the CDR3 is TGTGCCAGCAGCTCAGGGGGCAGGGAGGGCTATGGCTACACCTTC.

This clonotype was seen many times. The J gene is TRBJ1-1, the V gene TRBV9, with D perhaps TRBD1 (5 bases). The germline CDR1 and CDR2 sequences are SGDLS and YYNGEE. There are 13 residues in the CDR3. Trimming took off 2 bases at V and 5 bases at J, with 10 bases between the two ends. The CDR3 is CASSVHEGTEAFF. CDR3 nucleotide sequence: TGTGCCAGCAGCGTTCATGAGGGGACTGAAGCTTTCTTT.

There are many counts of this clonotype. The chain recombines TRBV4-1 with TRBJ1-2, with 7 positions matching TRBD1. The V gene's germline CDR1 is MGHRA and CDR2 YSYEKL. This CDR3 region has 15 residues. V was pared by 0 bases and J by 13 bases, with 14 bases of the junction left unmatched. The chain's CDR3 is CASSQDPGQTSRVTF. CDR3 coding DNA: TGCGCCAGCAGCCAAGACCCGGGACAGACAAGTAGGGTCACCTTC.

This clonotype was seen a handful of times. The chain joins TRBV9 to TRBJ2-2; tentative D call: TRBD1 (5 bases). In germline, CDR1 is SGDLS, CDR2 YYNGEE. The length of the CDR3 is 14 residues. V was pared by 6 bases and J by 4 bases, with 13 bases between. The CDR3 sequence is CASTYRTGTGELFF. For the CDR3, the DNA is TGTGCCAGCACCTACAGGACGGGCACCGGGGAGCTGTTTTTT.

This clonotype was recorded at least ten times. The gene calls are TRBV9 and TRBJ2-3; a possible D gene is TRBD2 (5 bases). Trimming stripped 3 bases from V and 2 bases from J, with 13 bases between. Germline-derived CDR1 and CDR2 are SGDLS and YYNGEE. The CDR3 is made up of 15 amino acids. The CDR3 reads CASSAGLAHTDTQYF. CDR3 DNA sequence: TGTGCCAGCAGCGCTGGTCTAGCCCACACAGATACGCAGTATTTT.

This clonotype was counted at least ten times. The V call is TRBV9, the J call TRBJ1-2; TRBD1 matches 9 bases. Germline V CDR1 and CDR2: SGDLS, YYNGEE. This CDR3 region has 16 residues. With V trimmed by 0 bases and J by 4 bases, 7 bases remained unmatched. CDR3 amino acids: CASSVDRGRVGYGYTF. The CDR3 bases are TGTGCCAGCAGCGTAGACAGGGGGCGGGTCGGCTATGGCTACACCTTC.

The sample holds many counts of this clonotype. The chain joins TRBV9 to TRBJ2-1, with unresolved D. The V gene's germline CDR1 is SGDLS and CDR2 YYNGEE. V lost 3 bases and J lost 4, with 2 bases in between. CDR3 length: 11 amino acids. The CDR3 DNA follows: TGTGCCAGCAGCGGTTACAATGAGCAGTTCTTC. Protein sequence: CASSGYNEQFF.

This clonotype was detected ten times or more. J is TRBJ1-1 and V is TRBV9; a weak D match, TRBD1 (6 bases). Germline CDR1 is SGDLS and CDR2 is YYNGEE. This CDR3 has 14 amino acids. Trimming cost V 7 bases and J 4 bases, with 17 bases left between them. The CDR3 nucleotides read TGTGCCAGCGGAGTGGGGGGCTCGGGCACTGAAGCTTTCTTT. This translates into CASGVGGSGTEAFF.

This clonotype showed up many times. The rearrangement joins TRBV9 to TRBJ1-1; no definite D call. Trimming shortened V by 0 bases and J by 6 bases, and 12 bases separated the two germline ends. Looked up from germline, CDR1 is SGDLS and CDR2 is YYNGEE. The CDR3 totals 14 residues. The CDR3: CASSVGPNGPEAFF. CDR3 in DNA: TGTGCCAGCAGCGTAGGGCCTAACGGACCTGAAGCTTTCTTT.

This clonotype has at least ten counts. CDR3 sequence: CASSVGSGVSSYNEQFF. As DNA, the CDR3 is TGTGCCAGCAGCGTAGGTTCCGGGGTGAGCTCCTACAATGAGCAGTTCTTC. The rearrangement joins TRBV9 to TRBJ2-1; possible D gene TRBD2, 5 bases. The germline CDR1 and CDR2 sequences are SGDLS and YYNGEE. The V gene lost 0 bases and the J gene lost 0 bases, with 13 bases spanning the gap. The CDR3 is 17 residues long.

Ten or more counts support this clonotype. The chain links TRBV21-1 to TRBJ2-7. TRBV21-1 corresponds to a pseudogene. The CDR3 length is 15 residues. In DNA form, the CDR3 reads TGTGCCAGCAGCAAAGGGGGAAGGAAGGGATCCGAGCAGTACTTC. As protein: CASSKGGRKGSEQYF.

This clonotype was seen repeatedly, ten times or more. The chain links TRBV9 to TRBJ2-2, with TRBD2 matching 12 bases. Germline values: CDR1 SGDLS, CDR2 YYNGEE. CDR3 length equals 16 residues. The V and J ends lost 6 bases and 3 bases, in that order; junction bases with no gene match: 6. This CDR3 is CASKSSGGADTGELFF. The CDR3 region has the DNA TGTGCCAGCAAGTCTAGCGGGGGGGCGGACACCGGGGAGCTGTTTTTT.